What follows are 29 T cell receptor beta chains derived from one specimen sequenced in a study of cytomegalovirus exposure and HLA in healthy donors. 60 Vbeta and 13 Jbeta primers were used in PCR. Measured with immunoSEQ multiplex PCR; TCRdb has only the in-frame clones, and not every one. Of fewer than 200,000 clones in the sample, roughly 88% were seen once. Sequencing input: PBMCs. The origin of the receptors is a girl aged 2-9 years in good health and CMV-seropositive.

V is TRBV11-2 and J is TRBJ2-7, with TRBD1 matching 9 bases. Germline loops: CDR1 SGHAT, CDR2 FQNNGV. This CDR3 is 15 amino acids long. J lost 3 bases, V lost 4 bases, and 7 bases had no gene match. The CDR3 here is CASSWGQGRSYEQYF. The DNA for the CDR3 is TGTGCCAGCAGCTGGGGACAGGGTCGGAGCTACGAGCAGTACTTC. The whole variable domain, remainder taken from reference TRBV11-2 and TRBJ2-7, is EAGVAQSPRYKIIEKRQSVAFWCNPISGHATLYWYQQILGQGPKLLIQFQNNGVVDDSQLPKDRFSAERLKGVDSTLKIQPAKLEDSAVYLCASSWGQGRSYEQYFGPGTRLTVT.

The chain links TRBV7-8 to TRBJ1-4; a weak D match, TRBD1 (6 bases). Germline V lookup: CDR1 SGHVS, CDR2 FQNEAQ. This CDR3 has 16 amino acids. Trimming shortened V by 2 bases and J by 6 bases, and 16 bases separated the two germline ends. The DNA for the CDR3 is TGTGCCAGCAGCTTAAGCGGTTGGGGGCGCGATGAAAAACTGTTTTTT. Residues: CASSLSGWGRDEKLFF.

V and J are TRBV28 and TRBJ1-1; TRBD1 aligns across 11 bases. Germline CDR1 MDHEN, CDR2 SYDVKM. The CDR3 has 18 residues. J gave up 4 bases and V 7 bases, and 17 bases lay outside the gene matches. In nucleotides, the CDR3 is TGTGCCAGCAACTCTTACTACGGGGGACAGGGGGTCGGCACTGAAGCTTTCTTT. Translated, it gives CASNSYYGGQGVGTEAFF.

The chain has TRBV5-1 and TRBJ1-2; tentative D call: TRBD1 (5 bases). Germline-derived CDR1 and CDR2 are SGHRS and YFSETQ. The CDR3 is 14 residues long. With 0 bases removed from V and 2 bases from J, the gap between germline ends came to 8 bases. The DNA of the CDR3 is TGCGCCAGCAGCTTGGCCCCAGGGAACTATGGCTACACCTTC. Translated, it gives CASSLAPGNYGYTF.

This chain uses TRBV9 with TRBJ1-2; 7 bases match TRBD1. The V and J ends lost 0 bases and 8 bases, in that order; junction bases with no gene match: 13. CDR3 length: 16 residues. The germline V gene has CDR1 SGDLS and CDR2 YYNGEE. The DNA for the CDR3 is TGTGCCAGCAGCGTAGCCGAAACGACAGGGATCCCAGGCTACACCTTC. Protein sequence: CASSVAETTGIPGYTF.

This sequence joins TRBV4-1 and TRBJ2-5; 9 nucleotides agree with TRBD1. The end of the DNA fits TRBJ2-7 better, so the J call may be wrong. The CDR3 sequence is 17 residues long. CDR1 and CDR2 (germline): MGHRA, YSYEKL. The CDR3 protein is CASSFNPTGTGKNEQYF. CDR3 DNA sequence: TGCGCCAGCAGCTTTAACCCCACCGGGACAGGGAAGAACGAGCAGTACTTC.

The chain couples TRBV25-1 to TRBJ2-7; D might be TRBD2 (6 bases). Germline CDR1 MGHDK, CDR2 SYGVNS. The ends were cut back, 10 bases at V and 2 bases at J, with 18 bases in the middle. The CDR3 sequence is 14 residues long. CDR3 loop: CATLGTDDTYEQYF. The CDR3 bases are TGTGCCACCCTCGGGACTGATGATACCTACGAGCAGTACTTC.

The chain combines TRBV2 with TRBJ1-1; a weak D match, TRBD1 (6 bases). Germline CDR1 and CDR2: SNHLY and FYNNEI. This CDR3 spans 12 amino acids. V shed 8 bases and J shed 1 base, with 8 bases lying between them. The CDR3: CASHRENTEAFF. The CDR3 nucleotides read TGTGCCAGCCACAGGGAGAACACTGAAGCTTTCTTT.

The chain carries TRBV6-5 and TRBJ2-7, with 8 bases identical to TRBD1. CDR3 size: 16 residues. The V gene's germline CDR1 is MNHEY and CDR2 SVGAGI. The trim removed 2 bases at V and 5 bases at J, leaving 11 bases unmatched. This CDR3 reads CASSYRNQGARDEQYF. In DNA form, the CDR3 reads TGTGCCAGCAGTTACCGGAACCAGGGGGCCAGGGACGAGCAGTACTTC.

The chain links TRBV15 to TRBJ1-5; 7 bases map to TRBD1. Germline CDR1 and CDR2: LNHNV and YYDKDF (reference sequence). Trimming at V came to 0 bases and at J to 3 bases, leaving 11 bases not matched to a gene. This CDR3 spans 18 amino acids. The CDR3 sequence is CATSRDRLTGSINQPQHF. CDR3 in DNA: TGTGCCACCAGCAGAGATCGCTTGACAGGGAGTATCAATCAGCCCCAGCATTTT.

This sequence joins TRBV6-5 and TRBJ1-2, with D unclear. Trimming took 2 bases from V and 0 from J, leaving 10 bases between them. Germline loops: CDR1 MNHEY, CDR2 SVGAGI. The CDR3 has 15 residues. The CDR3 coding sequence is TGTGCCAGCAGTTACACGGGTCTTTCTAACTATGGCTACACCTTC. Residues: CASSYTGLSNYGYTF.

The chain joins TRBV7-5 to TRBJ2-3; the D segment call TRBD2 is taken from the table without a DNA check. TRBV7-5 is classified as a pseudogene. This CDR3 comprises 18 residues. DNA for the CDR3: TGTGCCAGAAGCTTAGTGAGTAAGGGACTAGCGGGAGCAGATACGCAGTATTTT. It encodes CARSLVSKGLAGADTQYF.

The chain couples TRBV7-3 to TRBJ2-2, with 7 bases matching TRBD2. CDR3 size: 17 residues. Unmatched junction bases numbered 14, after V lost 4 bases and J lost 6 bases. Germline CDR1 is SGHTA and CDR2 is FQGTGA. The DNA for the CDR3 is TGTGCCAGCAGCTCCGGGCCGACGGGAGGCCAAGCCGGGGAGCTGTTTTTT. This translates into CASSSGPTGGQAGELFF. The full variable domain, with the rest looked up from reference TRBV7-3 and TRBJ2-2, is GAGVSQTPSNKVTEKGKYVELRCDPISGHTALYWYRQSLGQGPEFLIYFQGTGAADDSGLPNDRFFAVRPEGSVSTLKIQRTERGDSAVYLCASSSGPTGGQAGELFFGEGSRLTVL.

The J gene is TRBJ1-1, the V gene TRBV9; possibly TRBD1 for D (5 bases). Trimming shortened V by 1 base and J by 1 base, and 8 bases separated the two germline ends. Germline CDR1 reads SGDLS; CDR2 reads YYNGEE. The CDR3 covers 14 residues. This CDR3 reads CASSVSGGNTEAFF. CDR3 nucleotides: TGTGCCAGCAGCGTAAGCGGGGGGAACACTGAAGCTTTCTTT. Supplemented by reference TRBV9 and TRBJ1-1, the full variable domain reads DSGVTQTPKHLITATGQRVTLRCSPRSGDLSVYWYQQSLDQGLQFLIQYYNGEERAKGNILERFSAQQFPDLHSELNLSSLELGDSALYFCASSVSGGNTEAFFGQGTRLTVV.

In regard to this clone: At one of its ends the junction is not consistent with the germline gene, which may arise from a read error. The chain employs TRBV6-1 and TRBJ1-2; D is uncertain. There are 16 residues in the CDR3. Germline CDR1 reads MNHNS; CDR2 reads SASEGT. This CDR3 reads CASSEGWTVLAYGYTF. In nucleotides, the CDR3 is TGTGCCAGCAGCGAAGGGTGGACCGTTCTAGCCTATGGCTACACCTTC.

This rearrangement joins TRBV30 to TRBJ2-6, with 7 bases identical to TRBD1. V was clipped by 2 bases and J by 0 bases; unmatched bases: 4. Germline assignment: CDR1 GTSNPN and CDR2 SVGIG (reference sequence). This CDR3 has 16 amino acids. The CDR3 loop is CAWSRTGSSGANVLTF. CDR3 DNA: TGTGCCTGGAGTAGGACAGGTAGCTCTGGGGCCAACGTCCTGACTTTC.

This chain links TRBV29-1 with TRBJ2-3; 7 positions agree with TRBD1. V shed 2 bases and J 5 bases; nucleotides not matched to a gene: 1. Germline CDR1 SQVTM, CDR2 ANQGSEA. The CDR3 runs 12 residues. CDR3 in DNA: TGCAGCGTTGAACCAGGGGGAGATACGCAGTATTTT. Protein product: CSVEPGGDTQYF.

The chain uses TRBV25-1 and TRBJ2-5; 9 bases are shared with TRBD1. This CDR3 has 14 residues. CDR1 is MGHDK, CDR2 SYGVNS, per germline. Losses at the gene ends were 6 bases for V and 5 bases for J; bases not matched to a gene: 7. The CDR3, as DNA: TGTGCCAGCAGCCCGGACAGGGGATCGGAGACCCAGTACTTC. This codes for CASSPDRGSETQYF.

The chain employs TRBV2 and TRBJ2-6; TRBD1 might be the D (5 bases). There are 16 residues in the CDR3. The V end lost 6 bases, the J end lost 2 bases, and 14 bases lay between the germline ends. CDR1 is SNHLY, CDR2 FYNNEI, per germline. The CDR3 loop reads CASRGITGAGANVLTF. The CDR3 bases are TGTGCCAGCAGGGGGATTACAGGTGCTGGGGCCAACGTCCTGACTTTC. Full variable domain (outside the CDR3, taken from reference TRBV2 and TRBJ2-6): EPEVTQTPSHQVTQMGQEVILRCVPISNHLYFYWYRQILGQKVEFLVSFYNNEISEKSEIFDDQFSVERPDGSNFTLKIRSTKLEDSAMYFCASRGITGAGANVLTFGAGSRLTVL.

The V call is TRBV27, the J call TRBJ2-5; D is perhaps TRBD1 (5 bases). The better agreement between TRBJ2-7 and the DNA end casts doubt on the J call. The CDR3 contains 14 residues. The germline gives CDR1 MNHEY, CDR2 SMNVEV (reference sequence). CDR3 loop: CASSLSGVVYEQYF. DNA of the CDR3: TGTGCCAGCAGTTTATCAGGGGTAGTCTACGAGCAGTACTTC.

Note on this clone: A read error may produce the germline difference seen at one junction end. The V and J genes are TRBV7-9 and TRBJ2-1; 7 bases fit TRBD2. The CDR3 sequence is 15 residues long. CDR1 is SEHNR and CDR2 is FQNEAQ in the germline V gene (reference sequence). In nucleotides, the CDR3 is TGTTCCAGCGGGGCGACGTCCCCATCCTACAATGAGCAGTTCTTC. Translated: CSSGATSPSYNEQFF.

The chain joins TRBV5-1 to TRBJ2-2; TRBD2 matches at 11 bases. The length of the CDR3 is 19 residues. The germline gives CDR1 SGHRS, CDR2 YFSETQ. V was pared by 4 bases and J by 3 bases, with 14 bases of the junction left unmatched. DNA for the CDR3: TGCGCCAGCAGCGCCTCCCCCCTACTAGCGGGAGCCGACACCGGGGAGCTGTTTTTT. This codes for CASSASPLLAGADTGELFF.

The chain carries TRBV27 and TRBJ2-7; maybe TRBD1 (5 bases). From germline, CDR1 is MNHEY and CDR2 SMNVEV (reference sequence). This CDR3 is built from 14 residues. The germline V and J ends were trimmed by 2 bases and 3 bases, with 11 bases remaining between them. The CDR3: CASSLRTPNYEQYF. DNA for the CDR3: TGTGCCAGCAGTTTAAGGACACCGAACTACGAGCAGTACTTC.

The V gene is TRBV28, the J gene TRBJ1-2; D uncertain. Deletions cut 5 bases from V and 0 bases from J, with 7 bases between. The germline CDR1 and CDR2 sequences are MDHEN and SYDVKM. The CDR3 is 13 residues long. The CDR3 here is CASSLGANYGYTF. The CDR3 coding sequence is TGTGCCAGCAGTCTAGGAGCTAACTATGGCTACACCTTC.

V usage is TRBV5-1 and J usage is TRBJ2-2, with 8 bases that match TRBD1. The CDR3 loop spans 16 amino acids. Germline CDR1 reads SGHRS; CDR2 reads YFSETQ. Trimming cost V 4 bases and J 2 bases; bases outside gene matches: 7. CDR3 sequence: CASSPPTGANTGELFF. The DNA of the CDR3 is TGCGCCAGCAGCCCCCCGACAGGGGCCAACACCGGGGAGCTGTTTTTT.

This rearrangement joins TRBV28 to TRBJ2-7; D is possibly TRBD2 (6 bases). This CDR3 spans 14 amino acids. CDR1 is MDHEN and CDR2 is SYDVKM in the germline V gene. V shed 3 bases and J shed 0 bases, with 9 bases lying between them. CDR3 in amino acids: CASSFGGSSYEQYF. The CDR3 coding sequence is TGTGCCAGCAGTTTTGGGGGGAGCTCCTACGAGCAGTACTTC.

Concerning this clone itself: At one of its ends the junction is not consistent with the germline gene, which may arise from a read error. The V call is TRBV28, the J call TRBJ1-4; D unclear. The CDR3 has 13 residues. Germline CDR1 is MDHEN and CDR2 is SYDVKM. The CDR3 loop reads CASSLPRQDYSVF. The CDR3 nucleotides read TGTGCCAGCAGTTTACCCCGGCAGGACTATTCCGTTTTT.

The chain uses TRBV6-6 and TRBJ2-5; TRBD1 aligns across 9 bases. With the DNA end fitting TRBJ2-7 better, the J assignment may be wrong. Germline loops: CDR1 MNHNY, CDR2 SVGAGI (reference sequence). The CDR3 totals 15 residues. In DNA form, the CDR3 reads TGTGCCAGCACCAACCGAGGGGGACAGGGAGGCGAGCAGTACTTC. Protein product: CASTNRGGQGGEQYF.

The chain employs TRBV5-1 and TRBJ1-1; TRBD1 matches 11 bases. CDR1 is SGHRS and CDR2 is YFSETQ in the germline V gene. The V and J ends lost 4 bases and 7 bases, in that order; junction bases with no gene match: 9. The CDR3 extends over 15 amino acids. The CDR3 DNA reads TGCGCCAGCAGCCCAGGACAGGGGGCGACTGGTGAAGCTTTCTTT. Translated: CASSPGQGATGEAFF.